What follows is one TCR beta chain and its context. Its antigen is unknown. These data are taken from a study of cytotoxic CD8 clonotypes in ibrutinib-treated CLL. Study-level information: For this cohort, patients were about a dozen relapsed/refractory and under 16 treatment-naive, while some 18 were IGHV unmutated. Study-wide results and limits: Baseline clonality, higher than in age-matched healthy donors, tracked circulating CD8+ T-cell counts. Collection times varied between progressing and sustained-remission patients.

The V end was cut by 2 bases, the J end by 3 bases, with 12 bases between. The CDR3 covers 15 residues. The germline gives CDR1 SNHLY, CDR2 FYNNEI. Depths of 1 in 200,000 to 1 in 1 million T cells were the sequencing target. Assay: immunoSEQ multiplex PCR; the TCRdb copy retains only in-frame clones and omits some. The data contain 120,000 to 150,000 clones, under 95% of them singletons. The sequences come from PBMCs, collected after 12 months of ibrutinib treatment. This TCR came from a human donor with chronic lymphocytic leukemia. The chain couples TRBV2 to TRBJ2-3, with D perhaps given as TRBD1 or TRBD2 (6 bases each). The CDR3 DNA follows: TGTGCCAGCAGTGAATATTGGGGGGCTACAGATACGCAGTATTTT. This codes for CASSEYWGATDTQYF.